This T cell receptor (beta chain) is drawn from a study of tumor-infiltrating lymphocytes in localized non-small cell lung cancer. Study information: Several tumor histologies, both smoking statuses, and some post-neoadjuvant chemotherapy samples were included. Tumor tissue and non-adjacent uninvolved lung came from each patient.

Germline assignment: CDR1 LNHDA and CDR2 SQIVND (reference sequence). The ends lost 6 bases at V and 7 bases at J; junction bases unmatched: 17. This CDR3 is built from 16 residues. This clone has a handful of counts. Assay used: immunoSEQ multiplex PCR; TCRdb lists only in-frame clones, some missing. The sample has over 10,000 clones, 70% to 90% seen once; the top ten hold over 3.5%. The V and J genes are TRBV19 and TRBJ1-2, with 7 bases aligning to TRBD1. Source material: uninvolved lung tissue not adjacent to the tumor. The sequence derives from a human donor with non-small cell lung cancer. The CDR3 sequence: CASSLIGGTETSGYTF. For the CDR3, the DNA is TGTGCCAGTAGCCTTATAGGCGGGACAGAAACTAGTGGCTACACCTTC.